This T cell receptor (beta chain) derives from a study of T cell changes during pregnancy in multiple sclerosis. This CDR3 spans 16 amino acids. Between the trimmed V and J ends, which lost 1 base and 0 bases, there was a span of 11 bases. Germline loops: CDR1 SGDLS, CDR2 YYNGEE. Clones were sequenced by immunoSEQ multiplex PCR, and TCRdb holds only the in-frame ones, with some missing. The sample yields roughly 75,000 clones, almost 95% seen once. The V call is TRBV9, the J call TRBJ1-3; tentative D call: TRBD1 (6 bases). Material: peripheral blood, obtained in the third trimester of pregnancy. This receptor was identified in a female donor in good health, enrolled as a control in a pregnancy study. Here the CDR3 reads CASSVQGISSGNTIYF. For the CDR3, the DNA is TGTGCCAGCAGCGTACAGGGGATCAGCTCTGGAAACACCATATATTTT.